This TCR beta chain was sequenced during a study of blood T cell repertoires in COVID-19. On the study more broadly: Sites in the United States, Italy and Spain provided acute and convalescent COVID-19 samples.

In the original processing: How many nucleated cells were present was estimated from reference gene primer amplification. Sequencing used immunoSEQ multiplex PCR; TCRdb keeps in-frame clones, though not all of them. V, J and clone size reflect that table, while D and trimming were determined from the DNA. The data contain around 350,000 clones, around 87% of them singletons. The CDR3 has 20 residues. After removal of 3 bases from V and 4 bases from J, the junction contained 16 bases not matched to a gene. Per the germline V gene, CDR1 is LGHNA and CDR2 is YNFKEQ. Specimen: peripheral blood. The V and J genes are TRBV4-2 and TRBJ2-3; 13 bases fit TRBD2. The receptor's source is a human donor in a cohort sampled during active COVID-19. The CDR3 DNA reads TGTGCCAGCAGCCAGGTCGGACTAGCGGGGGCCCTGAACCTAGCAGATACGCAGTATTTT. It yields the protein CASSQVGLAGALNLADTQYF.